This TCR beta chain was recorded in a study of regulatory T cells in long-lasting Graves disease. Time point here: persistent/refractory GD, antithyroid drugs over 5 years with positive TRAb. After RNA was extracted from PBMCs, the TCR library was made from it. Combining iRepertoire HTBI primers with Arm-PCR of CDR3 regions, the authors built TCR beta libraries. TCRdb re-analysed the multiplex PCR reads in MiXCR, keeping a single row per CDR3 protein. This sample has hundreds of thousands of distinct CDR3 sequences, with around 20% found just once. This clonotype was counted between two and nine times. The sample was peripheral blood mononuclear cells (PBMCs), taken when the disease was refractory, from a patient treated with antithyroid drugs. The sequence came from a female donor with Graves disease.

The CDR3 DNA follows: TGTGCCAGTCTTAATTACGAGCAGTACTTC. It translates to CASLNYEQYF. The chain recombines TRBV19 with TRBJ2-7; D uncertain. Germline V gene lookup returns CDR1 LNHDA and CDR2 SQIVND (reference sequence). The CDR3 contains 10 residues. V dropped 8 bases and J dropped 4 bases, with 6 bases sitting between them.